The 24 T cell receptor beta chains below come from one sample, sequenced in a study of cytomegalovirus exposure and HLA in healthy donors (dated by TCRdb to the late 2010s). Library preparation employed the immunoSEQ multiplex PCR assay. A mixture of 60 forward primers for TCR Vbeta segments and 13 reverse primers for TCR Jbeta segments was used in the multiplex PCR. Drawn from immuneACCESS, this table holds only the in-frame rearrangements with V and J called that TCRdb kept. Clones are partly lost; checked studies trace under half to an unresolved V gene and leave the rest unexplained. The sample yields about 190,000 clones; roughly 80% were counted once. The ten largest account for approximately 6.3% of the sample. The sample was PBMCs. The origin of the receptors is a man between 35 and 55 years old in good health and CMV-seropositive.

This chain connects TRBV5-1 to TRBJ1-1; TRBD1 matches 11 bases. This CDR3 has 15 amino acids. V lost 6 bases and J lost 4; bases outside the gene matches: 8. CDR1 and CDR2 (germline): SGHRS, YFSETQ. As DNA, the CDR3 is TGCGCCAGCACCGAATTCGGGACAGGGGGCACTGAAGCTTTCTTT. This gives the protein CASTEFGTGGTEAFF.

V usage is TRBV2 and J usage is TRBJ1-2, with D maybe TRBD1 (6 bases). With 8 bases removed from V and 10 bases from J, the gap between germline ends came to 11 bases. The CDR3 has 10 amino acids. Germline values: CDR1 SNHLY, CDR2 FYNNEI. This CDR3 reads CASGNRDYTF. Here the CDR3 DNA reads TGTGCCAGCGGAAACAGGGACTACACCTTC.

The rearrangement links TRBV7-9 to TRBJ2-6; D not resolved. Between the trimmed V and J ends, which lost 3 bases and 0 bases, there was a span of 3 bases. Germline loops: CDR1 SEHNR, CDR2 FQNEAQ (reference sequence). This CDR3 spans 14 amino acids. CDR3 amino acids: CASSFNSGANVLTF. CDR3 DNA sequence: TGTGCCAGCAGCTTCAACTCTGGGGCCAACGTCCTGACTTTC. Using reference TRBV7-9 and TRBJ2-6 for the parts outside the CDR3, the full variable domain is DTGVSQNPRHKITKRGQNVTFRCDPISEHNRLYWYRQTLGQGPEFLTYFQNEAQLEKSRLLSDRFSAERPKGSFSTLEIQRTEQGDSAMYLCASSFNSGANVLTFGAGSRLTVL.

The CDR3 nucleotides read TGTGCCAGCAGCAGAGGGAGAGAAGAGCAGTACTTC. Encoded protein: CASSRGREEQYF. V and J are TRBV5-4 and TRBJ2-7, with a tentative D call TRBD2 (5 bases). The germline gives CDR1 SGHNT, CDR2 YYREEE (reference sequence). The V and J ends lost 4 bases and 7 bases respectively, with 12 bases between them. The CDR3 runs 12 residues.

This chain joins TRBV11-3 and TRBJ2-3; 14 nucleotides align to TRBD2. Losses at the gene ends were 5 bases for V and 0 bases for J; bases not matched to a gene: 7. The CDR3 runs 18 residues. Germline loops: CDR1 SGHNT, CDR2 YENEEA. The CDR3 sequence: CASSLGLAGGPSTDTQYF. Here the CDR3 DNA reads TGTGCCAGCAGCCTCGGACTAGCGGGGGGTCCTAGCACAGATACGCAGTATTTT.

V is TRBV30 and J is TRBJ2-2; D unclear. Germline CDR1 is GTSNPN and CDR2 is SVGIG (reference sequence). The CDR3 has 11 residues. Trimming stripped 2 bases from V and 6 bases from J, with 4 bases between. The CDR3 nucleotides are TGTGCCTGGAGTCCCTCCGGGGAGCTGTTTTTT. Its translation is CAWSPSGELFF. Together with reference TRBV30 and TRBJ2-2, the CDR3 gives the full variable domain: SQTIHQWPATLVQPVGSPLSLECTVEGTSNPNLYWYRQAAGRGLQLLFYSVGIGQISSEVPQNLSASRPQDRQFILSSKKLLLSDSGFYLCAWSPSGELFFGEGSRLTVL.

V usage is TRBV7-6 and J usage is TRBJ2-5; tentative D call: TRBD2 (6 bases). CDR3 length: 14 residues. V lost 8 bases and J 8 bases, leaving 21 bases between the germline ends. CDR1 is SGHVS and CDR2 is FNYEAQ in the germline V gene. CDR3 sequence: CASGPKVLATTQYF. The DNA for the CDR3 is TGTGCCAGCGGCCCCAAGGTCCTAGCGACTACCCAGTACTTC.

The V call is TRBV9, the J call TRBJ2-1; TRBD2 matches 11 bases. Germline assignment: CDR1 SGDLS and CDR2 YYNGEE. There are 18 residues in the CDR3. Germline trimming cut 0 bases from V and 5 bases from J; bases unmatched to any gene: 10. CDR3 region: CASSVAPSGGPRDNEQFF. In nucleotides, the CDR3 is TGTGCCAGCAGCGTAGCCCCTAGCGGGGGGCCCCGGGACAATGAGCAGTTCTTC. Full variable domain (outside the CDR3, taken from reference TRBV9 and TRBJ2-1): DSGVTQTPKHLITATGQRVTLRCSPRSGDLSVYWYQQSLDQGLQFLIQYYNGEERAKGNILERFSAQQFPDLHSELNLSSLELGDSALYFCASSVAPSGGPRDNEQFFGPGTRLTVL.

In its sample, this clone was seen once. Other nucleotide sequences in the sample specify the same CDR3. The genes are TRBV15 and TRBJ2-1; 10 bases align to TRBD1. V lost 10 bases, J lost 7 bases, and 10 bases stayed unmatched. CDR3 length: 14 amino acids. Germline CDR1 reads LNHNV; CDR2 reads YYDKDF (reference sequence). The CDR3 DNA follows: TGTGCCATCCAATCCGGGACAGGGGATAATGAGCAGTTCTTC. Amino acid sequence: CAIQSGTGDNEQFF.

The J gene is TRBJ1-2, the V gene TRBV2; weak D call: TRBD1 (5 bases). Trimming left V 6 bases short and J 2 bases short, with 16 bases between. The CDR3 runs to 15 residues. The V gene's germline CDR1 is SNHLY and CDR2 FYNNEI. The CDR3 sequence is CASSNYKGSNYGYTF. CDR3 coding DNA: TGTGCCAGCAGCAACTACAAGGGGTCCAACTATGGCTACACCTTC.

This clone appeared once. The V call is TRBV5-8, the J call TRBJ2-7; no definite D call. Deletions cut 0 bases from V and 3 bases from J, with 7 bases between. The CDR3 extends over 13 amino acids. Germline lookup yields CDR1 SGHTS and CDR2 YDEGEE. The CDR3 spells CASSLGAIYEQYF. In DNA form, the CDR3 reads TGTGCCAGCAGCTTGGGAGCAATCTACGAGCAGTACTTC.

This chain connects TRBV5-6 to TRBJ1-1; D may be TRBD1 (5 bases). Per the germline V gene, CDR1 is SGHDT and CDR2 is YYEEEE. V dropped 4 bases and J dropped 2 bases, with 15 bases sitting between them. The CDR3 has 15 residues. In DNA, the CDR3 is TGTGCCAGCAGCGCTCTTTCAGGGATCAACACTGAAGCTTTCTTT. As protein: CASSALSGINTEAFF.

CDR3 region: CASSPPWDSESREQYF. The DNA for the CDR3 is TGTGCCAGCAGCCCACCCTGGGACAGCGAATCGAGAGAGCAGTACTTC. This chain joins TRBV7-9 and TRBJ2-7; 7 nucleotides line up with TRBD1. V shed 5 bases, J shed 7 bases, and the junction held 17 bases outside the gene matches. Germline V CDR1 and CDR2: SEHNR, FQNEAQ (reference sequence). The CDR3 has 16 amino acids.

The chain links TRBV29-1 to TRBJ2-1; TRBD2 matches 12 bases. Trimming at V came to 1 base and at J to 10 bases, leaving 8 bases not matched to a gene. This CDR3 is built from 15 residues. Germline V lookup: CDR1 SQVTM, CDR2 ANQGSEA. In DNA, the CDR3 is TGCAGCGTTGAAGCGGCTAGCGGGGGGGCCGGGGAGCAGTTCTTC. The encoded protein is CSVEAASGGAGEQFF.

This chain joins TRBV13 and TRBJ2-7; 8 bases are a match to TRBD2. This CDR3 is 17 amino acids long. V trimming: 5 bases; J trimming: 0 bases; junction bases outside the gene matches: 12. The germline V gene has CDR1 PRHDT and CDR2 FYEKMQ (reference sequence). The CDR3 nucleotides read TGTGCCAGCAGCCCAGGGAGCCGGGGGGGGATCTCCTACGAGCAGTACTTC. This encodes CASSPGSRGGISYEQYF.

The chain has TRBV28 and TRBJ1-1; 10 nucleotides agree with TRBD1. Germline V lookup: CDR1 MDHEN, CDR2 SYDVKM. Losses at the gene ends were 10 bases for V and 6 bases for J; bases not matched to a gene: 8. This CDR3 is built from 13 residues. The CDR3 region is CATVLTGGSEAFF. The CDR3 DNA reads TGTGCCACCGTACTGACAGGGGGCTCTGAAGCTTTCTTT. Variable domain in full (rest from reference TRBV28 and TRBJ1-1): DVKVTQSSRYLVKRTGEKVFLECVQDMDHENMFWYRQDPGLGLRLIYFSYDVKMKEKGDIPEGYSVSREKKERFSLILESASTNQTSMYLCATVLTGGSEAFFGQGTRLTVV.

The chain couples TRBV7-9 to TRBJ1-3, with a tentative D call TRBD1 (5 bases). CDR1 SEHNR and CDR2 FQNEAQ come from the germline V gene (reference sequence). The CDR3 totals 17 residues. Trimming shortened V by 4 bases and J by 2 bases, and 18 bases separated the two germline ends. CDR3 region: CASSSPLGQGAGNTIYF. The CDR3 nucleotides read TGTGCCAGCAGCTCCCCCCTGGGCCAGGGCGCTGGAAACACCATATATTTT.

This clone was seen only once. The chain uses TRBV10-3 and TRBJ2-2; D perhaps matches TRBD2 (6 bases). The V end was cut by 11 bases, the J end by 5 bases, with 18 bases between. CDR3 size: 14 residues. The germline gives CDR1 ENHRY, CDR2 SYGVKD. This CDR3 is CASLGTQQTGELFF. In DNA, the CDR3 is TGTGCCTCCCTCGGGACTCAGCAAACCGGGGAGCTGTTTTTT.

The chain combines TRBV5-1 with TRBJ2-3; 9 nucleotides line up with TRBD1. Germline CDR1 and CDR2: SGHRS and YFSETQ. V lost 0 bases to trimming and J lost 3 bases; unmatched junction nucleotides: 5. This CDR3 region has 16 residues. CDR3 region: CASSLEWDRVTDTQYF. CDR3 sequence (DNA): TGCGCCAGCAGCTTGGAATGGGACAGGGTAACAGATACGCAGTATTTT.

The chain joins TRBV28 to TRBJ2-2, with D possibly being TRBD1 (6 bases). The germline V and J ends were trimmed by 11 bases and 5 bases, with 12 bases remaining between them. This CDR3 has 12 residues. Germline lookup yields CDR1 MDHEN and CDR2 SYDVKM. As DNA, the CDR3 is TGTGCCTACAGGGCGAGGACCGGGGAGCTGTTTTTT. Its translation: CAYRARTGELFF.

This clone was seen only once. The chain couples TRBV25-1 to TRBJ2-5, with 11 positions matching TRBD1. CDR1 MGHDK and CDR2 SYGVNS come from the germline V gene. This CDR3 contains 18 residues. The V gene end was trimmed by 4 bases and the J gene end by 2 bases; junction bases not matched to a gene: 12. DNA of the CDR3: TGTGCCAGCAGTGGGACAGGGGGCGGGGCGGGTAGGCAAGAGACCCAGTACTTC. Translation: CASSGTGGGAGRQETQYF.

In its sample, this clone was seen a few times. The chain joins TRBV18 to TRBJ1-1, with D unclear. The CDR3 spans 15 residues. CDR1 is KGHSH, CDR2 LQKENI, per germline. V was shortened by 0 bases and J by 5 bases, with 13 bases between the two germline ends. The CDR3: CASSPPSGRVTEAFF. The CDR3 DNA follows: TGTGCCAGCTCACCACCATCAGGAAGAGTTACTGAAGCTTTCTTT.

This clone appeared a few times. The chain joins TRBV10-3 to TRBJ1-1; 12 nucleotides agree with TRBD1. CDR1 is ENHRY, CDR2 SYGVKD, per germline. V gave up 6 bases and J gave up 5 bases; unmatched junction bases: 4. CDR3 length equals 14 residues. The CDR3 loop is CAISPGQGATEAFF. The CDR3 coding sequence is TGTGCCATCAGCCCGGGACAGGGGGCGACTGAAGCTTTCTTT.

The chain combines TRBV2 with TRBJ2-4; 12 nucleotides align to TRBD2. Germline CDR1 is SNHLY and CDR2 is FYNNEI. This CDR3 has 18 amino acids. Trimming removed 6 bases from V and 0 bases from J; junction bases left unmatched: 9. CDR3 nucleotides: TGTGCCAGCAGAAGACTAGCGGGGGCGTCCGGAGCCAAAAACATTCAGTACTTC. Translated, it gives CASRRLAGASGAKNIQYF.